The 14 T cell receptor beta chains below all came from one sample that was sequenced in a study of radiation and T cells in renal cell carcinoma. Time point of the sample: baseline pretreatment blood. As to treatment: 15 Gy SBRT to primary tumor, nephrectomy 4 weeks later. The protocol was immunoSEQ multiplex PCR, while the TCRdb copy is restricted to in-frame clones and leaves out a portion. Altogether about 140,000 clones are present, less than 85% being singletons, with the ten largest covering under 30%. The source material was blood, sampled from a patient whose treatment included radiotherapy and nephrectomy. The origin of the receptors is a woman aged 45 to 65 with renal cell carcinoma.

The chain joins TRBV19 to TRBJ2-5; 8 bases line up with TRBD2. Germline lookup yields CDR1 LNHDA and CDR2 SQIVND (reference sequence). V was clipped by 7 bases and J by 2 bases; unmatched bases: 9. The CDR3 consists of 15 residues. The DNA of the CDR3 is TGTGCCAGTATGAAGGGCGGGAGGTTGCAAGAGACCCAGTACTTC. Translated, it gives CASMKGGRLQETQYF.

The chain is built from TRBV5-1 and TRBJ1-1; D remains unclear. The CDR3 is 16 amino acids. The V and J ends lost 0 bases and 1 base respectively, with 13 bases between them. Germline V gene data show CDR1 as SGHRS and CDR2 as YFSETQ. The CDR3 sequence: CASSLGVLGKNTEAFF. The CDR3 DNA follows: TGCGCCAGCAGCTTGGGCGTGTTGGGAAAGAACACTGAAGCTTTCTTT. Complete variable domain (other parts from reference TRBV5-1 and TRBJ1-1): KAGVTQTPRYLIKTRGQQVTLSCSPISGHRSVSWYQQTPGQGLQFLFEYFSETQRNKGNFPGRFSGRQFSNSRSEMNVSTLELGDSALYLCASSLGVLGKNTEAFFGQGTRLTVV.

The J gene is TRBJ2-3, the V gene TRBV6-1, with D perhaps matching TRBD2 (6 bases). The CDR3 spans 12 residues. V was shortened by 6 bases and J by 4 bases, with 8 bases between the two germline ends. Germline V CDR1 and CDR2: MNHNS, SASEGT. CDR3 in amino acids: CASRLASDTQYF. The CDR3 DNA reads TGTGCCAGCAGACTAGCTTCAGATACGCAGTATTTT.

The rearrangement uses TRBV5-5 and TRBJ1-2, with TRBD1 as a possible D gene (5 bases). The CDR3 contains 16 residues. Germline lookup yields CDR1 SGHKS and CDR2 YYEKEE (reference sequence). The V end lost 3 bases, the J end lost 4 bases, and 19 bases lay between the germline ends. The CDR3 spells CASSWDSTAFGYGYTF. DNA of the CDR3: TGTGCCAGCAGCTGGGATTCGACAGCCTTCGGCTATGGCTACACCTTC.

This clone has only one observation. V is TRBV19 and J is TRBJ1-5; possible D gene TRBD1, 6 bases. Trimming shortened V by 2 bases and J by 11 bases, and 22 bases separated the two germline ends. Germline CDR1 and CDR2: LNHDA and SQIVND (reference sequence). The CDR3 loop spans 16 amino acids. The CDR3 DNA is TGTGCCAGTAGTATACTTCCTCGGGGGGCACTCACGGCCCAGCATTTT. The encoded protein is CASSILPRGALTAQHF.

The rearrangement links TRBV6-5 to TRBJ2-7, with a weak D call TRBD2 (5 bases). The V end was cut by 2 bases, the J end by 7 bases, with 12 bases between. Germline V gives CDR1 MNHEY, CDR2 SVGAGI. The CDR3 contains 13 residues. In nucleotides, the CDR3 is TGTGCCAGCAGTTACACTAGATGGCGGGAGCAGTACTTC. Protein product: CASSYTRWREQYF.

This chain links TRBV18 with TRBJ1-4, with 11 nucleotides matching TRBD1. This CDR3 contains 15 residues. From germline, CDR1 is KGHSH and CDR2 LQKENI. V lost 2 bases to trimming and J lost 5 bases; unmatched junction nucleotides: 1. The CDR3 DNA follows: TGTGCCAGCTCACCAAGGACAGGGGGCAATGAAAAACTGTTTTTT. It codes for CASSPRTGGNEKLFF.

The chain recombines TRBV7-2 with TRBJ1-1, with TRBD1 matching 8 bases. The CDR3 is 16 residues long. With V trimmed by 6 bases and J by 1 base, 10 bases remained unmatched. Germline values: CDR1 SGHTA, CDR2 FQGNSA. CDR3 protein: CASSPPRGLTNTEAFF. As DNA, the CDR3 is TGTGCCAGCAGTCCACCCAGGGGGCTCACGAACACTGAAGCTTTCTTT.

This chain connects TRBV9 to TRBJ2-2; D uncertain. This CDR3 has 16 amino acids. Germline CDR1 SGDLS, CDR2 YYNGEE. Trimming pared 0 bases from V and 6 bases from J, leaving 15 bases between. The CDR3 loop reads CASSVAGRMRAGELFF. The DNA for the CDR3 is TGTGCCAGCAGCGTAGCTGGCAGGATGAGAGCCGGGGAGCTGTTTTTT.

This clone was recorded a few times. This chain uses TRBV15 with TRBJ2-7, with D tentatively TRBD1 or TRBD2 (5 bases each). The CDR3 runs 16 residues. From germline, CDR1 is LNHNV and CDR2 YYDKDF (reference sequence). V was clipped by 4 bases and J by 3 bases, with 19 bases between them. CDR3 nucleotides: TGTGCCACCAGCATCCTAACGGGACGCAAATTCTACGAGCAGTACTTC. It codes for CATSILTGRKFYEQYF.

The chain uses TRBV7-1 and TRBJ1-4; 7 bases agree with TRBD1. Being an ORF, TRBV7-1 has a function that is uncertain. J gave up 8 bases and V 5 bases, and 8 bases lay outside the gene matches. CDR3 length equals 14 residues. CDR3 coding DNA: TGTGCCAGCAGCCCCGGGACAGCGACAGAAAAACTGTTTTTT. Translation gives CASSPGTATEKLFF.

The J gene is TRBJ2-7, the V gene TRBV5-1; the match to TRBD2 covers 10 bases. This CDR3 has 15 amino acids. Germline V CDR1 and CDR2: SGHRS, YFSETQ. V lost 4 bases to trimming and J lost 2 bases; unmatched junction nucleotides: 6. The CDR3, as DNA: TGCGCCAGCAGCCCCTCCACTAGCGGGACCTACGAGCAGTACTTC. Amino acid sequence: CASSPSTSGTYEQYF.

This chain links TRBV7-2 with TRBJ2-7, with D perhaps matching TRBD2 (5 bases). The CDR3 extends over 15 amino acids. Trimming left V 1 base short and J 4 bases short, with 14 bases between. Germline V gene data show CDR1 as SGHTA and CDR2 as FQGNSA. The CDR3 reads CASSLERSPGYEQYF. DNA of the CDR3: TGTGCCAGCAGCTTAGAAAGGAGTCCGGGATACGAGCAGTACTTC.

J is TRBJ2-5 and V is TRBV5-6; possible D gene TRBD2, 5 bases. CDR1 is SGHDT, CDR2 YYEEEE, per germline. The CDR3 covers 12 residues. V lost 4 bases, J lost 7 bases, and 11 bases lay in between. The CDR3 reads CASSPSRGTQYF. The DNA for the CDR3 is TGTGCCAGCAGCCCTTCCCGGGGGACCCAGTACTTC.